The 8 T cell receptor beta chains below all came from one sample that was sequenced in a study of CD8 T cells in Susac syndrome. The RNA, roughly 0.5 to 1 ug, was put through reverse transcription using random hexamers. TCRdb analysed the immunoSEQ multiplex PCR reads with MiXCR anew, one entry per CDR3 protein. The sample gives around 230,000 distinct CDR3 sequences, around 95% of which show up once; around 0.099% is in the top ten. Sample: CD4+ T cells from PBMCs. These TCRs come from a human donor with multiple sclerosis.

V usage is TRBV20-1 and J usage is TRBJ2-5; D is ambiguous. Germline V gene lookup returns CDR1 DFQATT and CDR2 SNEGSKA (reference sequence). V dropped 0 bases and J dropped 1 base, with 12 bases sitting between them. The CDR3 has 15 residues. Written as DNA, the CDR3 is TGCAGTGCTAGAGATCTCCGGGCAGGCCAAGAGACCCAGTACTTC. Translating gives CSARDLRAGQETQYF.

This rearrangement joins TRBV12-3 or TRBV12-4 to TRBJ2-5; 7 nucleotides line up with TRBD1. Trimming at V came to 5 bases and at J to 1 base, leaving 10 bases not matched to a gene. The CDR3 runs to 16 residues. CDR3 coding DNA: TGTGCCAGCAGTGACATTGGGACAGTATCCCAAGAGACCCAGTACTTC. This translates into CASSDIGTVSQETQYF.

The table lists this clonotype with a count of one. The chain has TRBV28 and TRBJ1-2, with D hard to call. The CDR3 length is 14 residues. V gave up 7 bases and J gave up 8 bases, with 20 bases separating them. Germline CDR1 is MDHEN and CDR2 is SYDVKM. CDR3 sequence reads: CASTVSSGVQGYTF. The CDR3 DNA follows: TGTGCCAGCACGGTTAGTTCTGGTGTCCAAGGCTACACCTTC.

The V gene is TRBV12-3 or TRBV12-4, the J gene TRBJ1-1; no clear D gene. The CDR3 totals 13 residues. The V end was cut by 6 bases, the J end by 8 bases, with 16 bases between. DNA of the CDR3: TGTGCCAGCAGGGAGATGGCAGGCTCGGAAGCTTTCTTT. As protein: CASREMAGSEAFF.

The rearrangement uses TRBV29-1 and TRBJ2-1, with 13 bases aligning to TRBD2. Looked up from germline, CDR1 is SQVTM and CDR2 is ANQGSEA. J was trimmed by 5 bases and V by 0 bases; bases with no gene match: 7. The CDR3 loop spans 17 amino acids. CDR3 in amino acids: CSVEDRRTSGSNNEQFF. The CDR3 nucleotides read TGCAGCGTTGAAGATCGAAGGACTAGCGGGAGCAACAATGAGCAGTTCTTC.

The rearrangement joins TRBV27 to TRBJ1-5; 7 bases line up with TRBD1. Germline V gives CDR1 MNHEY, CDR2 SMNVEV (reference sequence). Germline trimming cut 4 bases from V and 8 bases from J; bases unmatched to any gene: 11. The CDR3 is made up of 15 amino acids. CDR3: CASSSEGAGLEPQHF. Written as DNA, the CDR3 is TGTGCCAGCAGTTCAGAGGGGGCAGGTCTCGAGCCCCAGCATTTT.

The chain couples TRBV12-1 to TRBJ1-2. TRBV12-1 is reported as a pseudogene. The CDR3 contains 13 residues. CDR3 in amino acids: CASSFALRYGYTF. The DNA of the CDR3 is TGTGCCAGCAGCTTTGCGCTCAGATATGGCTACACCTTC.

This clonotype was found once. The chain is built from TRBV27 and TRBJ2-1; 12 positions match TRBD2. The CDR3 length is 14 residues. V lost 9 bases, J lost 7 bases, and 7 bases stayed unmatched. From germline, CDR1 is MNHEY and CDR2 SMNVEV (reference sequence). CDR3 DNA: TGTGCCAGTCGACTAGCGGGAGTTGGAAATGAGCAGTTCTTC. Its translation is CASRLAGVGNEQFF.